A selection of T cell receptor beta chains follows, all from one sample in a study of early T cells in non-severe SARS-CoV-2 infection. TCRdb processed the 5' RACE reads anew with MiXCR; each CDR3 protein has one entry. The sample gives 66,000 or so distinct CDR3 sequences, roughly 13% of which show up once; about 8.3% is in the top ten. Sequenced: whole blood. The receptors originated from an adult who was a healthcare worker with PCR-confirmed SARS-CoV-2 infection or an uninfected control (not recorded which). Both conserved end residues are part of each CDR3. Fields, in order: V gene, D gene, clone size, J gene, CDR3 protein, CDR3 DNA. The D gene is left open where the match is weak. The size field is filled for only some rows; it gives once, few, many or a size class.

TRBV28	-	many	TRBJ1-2	CASSHNSFNYGYTF	TGTGCCAGCAGTCATAACTCTTTTAACTATGGCTACACCTTC
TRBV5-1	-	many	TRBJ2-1	CASSPGLHPSYNEQFF	TGCGCCAGCAGCCCTGGACTGCATCCCTCCTACAATGAGCAGTTCTTC
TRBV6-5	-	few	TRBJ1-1	CASSRKPTGSTEAFF	TGTGCCAGCAGTCGGAAACCCACAGGGTCTACTGAAGCTTTCTTT
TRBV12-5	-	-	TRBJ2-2	CASGSVNTGELFF	TGTGCTAGTGGTTCGGTGAACACCGGGGAGCTGTTTTTT
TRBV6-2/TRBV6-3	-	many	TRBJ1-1	CASSYIRGGEAFF	TGTGCCAGCAGTTATATAAGGGGCGGTGAAGCTTTCTTT
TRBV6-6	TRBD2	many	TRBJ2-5	CASSYASGSLETQYF	TGTGCCAGCAGTTACGCTAGCGGGAGTTTAGAGACCCAGTACTTC
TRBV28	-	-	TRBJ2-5	CATAGVQETQYF	TGTGCCACCGCAGGGGTTCAAGAGACCCAGTACTTC
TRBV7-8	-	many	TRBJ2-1	CASSAAPILSSYNEQFF	TGTGCCAGCAGCGCCGCCCCGATCCTCAGCTCCTACAATGAGCAGTTCTTC
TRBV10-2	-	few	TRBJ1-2	CASFGSFNYGYTF	TGCGCCAGCTTCGGGAGCTTTAACTATGGCTACACCTTC
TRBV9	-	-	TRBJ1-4	CASSPGGGANEKLFF	TGTGCCAGCAGCCCCGGAGGTGGGGCTAATGAAAAACTGTTTTTT
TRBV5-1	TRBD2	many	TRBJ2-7	CASSPSGMSYEQYF	TGCGCCAGCAGCCCAAGCGGGATGTCCTACGAGCAGTACTTC
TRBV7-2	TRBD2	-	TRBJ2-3	CASSFQVAGDTQYF	TGTGCCAGCAGCTTCCAAGTAGCGGGAGATACGCAGTATTTT
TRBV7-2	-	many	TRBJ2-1	CASSLRRGDEQFF	TGTGCCAGCAGCTTAAGGAGAGGGGATGAGCAGTTCTTC
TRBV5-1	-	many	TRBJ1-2	CASSLDIRGYTF	TGCGCCAGCAGCTTGGATATCCGTGGCTACACCTTC
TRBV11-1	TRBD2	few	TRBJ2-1	CASNRLSGAIDNEQFF	TGTGCCAGCAACCGGCTAAGCGGGGCCATAGACAATGAGCAGTTCTTC
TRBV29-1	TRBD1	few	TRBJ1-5	CSVGTGGNQPQHF	TGCAGCGTTGGGACAGGGGGGAATCAGCCCCAGCATTTT
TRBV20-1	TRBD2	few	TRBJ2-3	CSALGLAGRTDTQYF	TGCAGTGCCCTGGGACTAGCGGGGCGCACAGATACGCAGTATTTT
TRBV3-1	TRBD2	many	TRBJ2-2	CASSQDLAGGELFF	TGTGCCAGCAGCCAAGATCTAGCGGGAGGGGAGCTGTTTTTT
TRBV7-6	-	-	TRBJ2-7	CASSLGDSYYEQYF	TGTGCCAGCAGCTTAGGAGACAGCTACTACGAGCAGTACTTC
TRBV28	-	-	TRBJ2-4	CASTIPKNIQYF	TGTGCCAGCACGATCCCCAAAAACATTCAGTACTTC
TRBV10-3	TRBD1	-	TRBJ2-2	CAISGQGDGELFF	TGTGCCATCAGTGGTCAGGGGGACGGGGAGCTGTTTTTT
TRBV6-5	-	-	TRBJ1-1	CASRWYEAFF	TGTGCCAGCAGGTGGTATGAAGCTTTCTTT
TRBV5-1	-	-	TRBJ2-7	CASRDLSSYEQYF	TGCGCCAGCAGGGACCTGAGCTCCTACGAGCAGTACTTC
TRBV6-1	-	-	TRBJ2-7	CASSPVGGRGEQYF	TGTGCCAGCAGTCCCGTGGGGGGGCGAGGAGAGCAGTACTTC